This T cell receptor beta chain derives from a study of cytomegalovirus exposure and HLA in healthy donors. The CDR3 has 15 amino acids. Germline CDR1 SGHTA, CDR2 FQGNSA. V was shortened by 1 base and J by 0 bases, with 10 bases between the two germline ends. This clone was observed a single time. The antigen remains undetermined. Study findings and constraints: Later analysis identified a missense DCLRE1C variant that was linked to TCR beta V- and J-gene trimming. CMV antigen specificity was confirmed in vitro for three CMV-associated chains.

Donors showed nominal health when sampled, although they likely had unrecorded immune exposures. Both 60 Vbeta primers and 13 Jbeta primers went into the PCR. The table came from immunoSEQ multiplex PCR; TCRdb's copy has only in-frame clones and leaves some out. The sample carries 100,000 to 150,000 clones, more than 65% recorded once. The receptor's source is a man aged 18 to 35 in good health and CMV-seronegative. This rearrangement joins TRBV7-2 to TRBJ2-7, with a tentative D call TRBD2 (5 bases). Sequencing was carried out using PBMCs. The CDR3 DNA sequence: TGTGCCAGCAGCTTAGGAGCGGACCCCTCCTACGAGCAGTACTTC. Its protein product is CASSLGADPSYEQYF.